This T cell receptor (beta chain) appears in the sequencing data of a study of blood T cell repertoires in COVID-19 (dated by TCRdb to 2019 to 2021). Concerning the study at large: Samples from collaborators originated in the United States, Italy and Spain and spanned both the acute and convalescent phases of COVID-19. Nearly every sample came with metadata listing a de-identified subject ID, COVID-19 status, age in years and sex. The samples were drawn from two sources: the first 160 participants of the ongoing ImmuneRACE study, and approximately 1,300 subjects contributed by 6 global collaborators. The prospective study material was composed of cDNA or gDNA derived from T cells, B-cell-depleted T cells, or PBMCs. The dataset comprised deeply sampled blood TCRbeta repertoires from subjects exposed to, actively infected with, or recovered from COVID-19. Where available, HLA class I and class II types were taken from metadata supplied by the sample provider and were not determined by assay-based typing. The repertoires were released in a freely available public database intended as a resource for research on the immune response to SARS-CoV-2. Broad study findings and their caveats: The quantity of clinical and demographic metadata differed by source and by participant and was supplied without curation.

The CDR3 numbers 13 residues from cysteine through phenylalanine. The sequence is cut down to CDR3 DNA, 39 bases in frame from base 1. Trimming leaves V shorter by 7 bases and J shorter by 2 bases, with the junction holding 5 bases beyond the gene matches. From a lookup of the germline V gene (reference sequence), CDR1 and CDR2 are SEHNR and FQNEAQ. Each collaborating institution followed its own protocols to collect whole blood in K2EDTA tubes. For TCRbeta analysis, collaborator samples were shipped as frozen whole blood, as isolated PBMCs, or as DNA extracted from either sample type. Note on this clone: Its cognate antigen has yet to be identified. No base quality information exists; no much larger clone differs at one position.

TCRbeta CDR3 regions were amplified from genomic DNA by means of the immunoSEQ Assay, a bias-controlled multiplex PCR. Regarding the original processing steps: Nucleated cell counts per sample were estimated from amplification of reference gene primers within the assay. To quantify the absolute abundance of each unique TCRbeta CDR3 rearrangement, sequence reads were collapsed and filtered. For each sample, productive Simpson clonality was calculated as the square root of Simpson's diversity index across productive rearrangements. TCRdb holds this immuneACCESS table with in-frame rearrangements only. Some clones are missing; in checked studies, unresolved V genes explain under half, and the rest has no known cause. The D gene and trimming were derived from the DNA, and the V and J assignments and clone size from that table. The sample data list tens of thousands of clones, and over 65% of these were observed just once. The leading ten clones occupy less than 7.5% of the sample.

Sequenced input: peripheral blood. The rearrangement joined TRBV7-9 to TRBJ2-7; 7 central nucleotides agree with TRBD2. The clonotype comes from a man in his forties or fifties with active or convalescent COVID-19. The CDR3 region reads CASTWAGAYEQYF. At the DNA level, the sequence is TGTGCCAGCACCTGGGCGGGGGCCTACGAGCAGTACTTC.